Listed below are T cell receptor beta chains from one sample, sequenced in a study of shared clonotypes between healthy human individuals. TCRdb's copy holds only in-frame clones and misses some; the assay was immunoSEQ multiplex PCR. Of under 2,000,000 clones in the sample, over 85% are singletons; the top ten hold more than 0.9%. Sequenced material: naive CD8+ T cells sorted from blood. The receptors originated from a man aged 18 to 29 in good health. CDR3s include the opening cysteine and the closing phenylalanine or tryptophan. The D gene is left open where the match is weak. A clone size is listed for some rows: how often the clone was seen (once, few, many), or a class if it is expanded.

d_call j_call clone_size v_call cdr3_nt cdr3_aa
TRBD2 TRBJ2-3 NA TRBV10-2 TGCGCCAGCAGCAAAACTAGCGGGGGCACAGATACGCAGTATTTT CASSKTSGGTDTQYF
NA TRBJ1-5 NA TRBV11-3 TGTGCCAGCAGATCCCAGGGGTGCGGGAATCAGCCCCAGCATTTT CASRSQGCGNQPQHF
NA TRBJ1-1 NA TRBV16 TGTGCCAGCAGCCAAGCGTCGGCAGAGAACACTGAAGCTTTCTTT CASSQASAENTEAFF
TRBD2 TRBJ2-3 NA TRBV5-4 TGTGCCAGCAGCGACGGACTAGCGGGGGGGCGGGATACGCAGTATTTT CASSDGLAGGRDTQYF
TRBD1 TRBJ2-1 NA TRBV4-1 TGCGCCAGCAGCCGTCAAGGGACAGGGGGGAACAATGAGCAGTTCTTC CASSRQGTGGNNEQFF
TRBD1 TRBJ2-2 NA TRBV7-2 TGTGCCAGCAGCTTAGAAGCGACAGGGTGGACCGGGGAGCTGTTTTTT CASSLEATGWTGELFF
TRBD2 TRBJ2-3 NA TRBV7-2 TGTGCCAGCAGCTTATGGACTAGCGGGAGGACAGATACGCAGTATTTT CASSLWTSGRTDTQYF
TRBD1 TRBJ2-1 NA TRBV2 TGTGCCAGCTGGGGACAGTCACTTAACAATGAGCAGTTCTTC CASWGQSLNNEQFF
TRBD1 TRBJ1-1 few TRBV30 TGTGCCTGGAGTCCCGGGACAGGGGGAGGGACTGAAGCTTTCTTT CAWSPGTGGGTEAFF
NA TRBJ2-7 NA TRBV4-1 TGCGCCAGCAGCTACCACAGTGGGGGAGCCTACGAGCAGTACTTC CASSYHSGGAYEQYF
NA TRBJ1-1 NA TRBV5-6 TGTGCCAGCAGCCGCATACCTGGTTGGGGGATGAACACTGAAGCTTTCTTT CASSRIPGWGMNTEAFF
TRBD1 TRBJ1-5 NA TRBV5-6 TGTGCCAGCAGCTTCGGGACAGGGATCCTTCAGCCCCAGCATTTT CASSFGTGILQPQHF
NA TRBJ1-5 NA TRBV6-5 TGTGCCACCGGCCCAAGCGGCAATCAGCCCCAGCATTTT CATGPSGNQPQHF
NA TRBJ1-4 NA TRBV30 TGTGCCTGGAGCCCCCATTTTGGGGAAAAACTGTTTTTT CAWSPHFGEKLFF
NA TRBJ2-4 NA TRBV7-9 TGTGCCAGCAGCGATACAGAGCCGGCGGGCATTCAGTACTTC CASSDTEPAGIQYF
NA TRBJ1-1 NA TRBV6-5 TGTGCCAGCCTGGGCGACGGACTCACTGAAGCTTTCTTT CASLGDGLTEAFF
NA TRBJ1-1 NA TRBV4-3 TGCGCCAGCAGCCAAGATCGTATGGGAGGGAACACTGAAGCTTTCTTT CASSQDRMGGNTEAFF
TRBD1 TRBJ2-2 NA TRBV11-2 TGTGCCAGCAGCCTAGGGACAGGCTGGACCGGGGAGCTGTTTTTT CASSLGTGWTGELFF
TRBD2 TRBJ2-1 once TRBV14 TGTGCCAGCAGCCAAGTTGGGACTAGTCGTCTGGGGGACAATGAGCAGTTCTTC CASSQVGTSRLGDNEQFF
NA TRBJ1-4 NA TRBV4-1 TGCGCCAGCAGCCAGAGAGCGGTGACTAATGAAAAACTGTTTTTT CASSQRAVTNEKLFF
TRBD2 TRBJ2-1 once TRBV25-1 TGTGCCAGCAGTGAATTCACTAGCGGGAGCAATGAGCAGTTCTTC CASSEFTSGSNEQFF
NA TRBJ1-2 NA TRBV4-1 TGCGCCAGCAGCCAAGAGTATGCAGGGGCGGGGGGCTACACCTTC CASSQEYAGAGGYTF
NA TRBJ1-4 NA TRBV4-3 TGCGCCAGCAGCCAAGGTCCGGGCGGAGATGAAAAACTGTTTTTT CASSQGPGGDEKLFF
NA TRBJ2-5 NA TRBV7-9 TGTGCCAGCAGCTTATTTTTGGGGAGGGGGCAAGAGACCCAGTACTTC CASSLFLGRGQETQYF
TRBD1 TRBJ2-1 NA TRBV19 TGTGCCAGTAGCCCAGGGGGCTACAATGAGCAGTTCTTC CASSPGGYNEQFF
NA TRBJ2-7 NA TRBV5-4 TGTGCCAGCAGGTTTGAGATAGGGTACGAGCAGTACTTC CASRFEIGYEQYF
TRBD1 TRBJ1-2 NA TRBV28 TGTGCCAGCAGTTTAGGGGCAGGGGGCCCCGGTTTTTATGGCTACACCTTC CASSLGAGGPGFYGYTF
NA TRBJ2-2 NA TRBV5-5 TGTGCCAGCAGCTTATGGATGAACACCGGGGAGCTGTTTTTT CASSLWMNTGELFF
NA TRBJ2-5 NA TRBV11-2 TGTGCCAGCAGCCCCGGCCCCTACAACGTGGAGACCCAGTACTTC CASSPGPYNVETQYF
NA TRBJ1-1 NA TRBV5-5 TGTGCCAGCAGCCGAAGGATAGGGGACACTGAAGCTTTCTTT CASSRRIGDTEAFF
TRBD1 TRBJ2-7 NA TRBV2 TGTGCCAGCAGCTTCGGACAGGGGTCCGACGAGCAGTACTTC CASSFGQGSDEQYF
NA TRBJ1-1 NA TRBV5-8 TGTGCCAGCAGTGAGGGAATCAAGACTGAAGCTTTCTTT CASSEGIKTEAFF
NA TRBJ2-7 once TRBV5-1 TGCGCCAGCAGCTTGGTGGGCGGCTCGGACGAGCAGTACTTC CASSLVGGSDEQYF